The T cell receptor (beta chain) described here comes from a study of graft-versus-host responses after intestinal transplantation. The wider study: In this cohort, recipients had multivisceral, liver-intestinal, or isolated intestinal transplants. All recipients were given anti-thymocyte globulin induction, and tacrolimus and steroids were then administered for around three years.

On this clone itself: The antigen remains unidentified.

The germline V gene has CDR1 MDHEN and CDR2 SYDVKM. Deletions cut 6 bases from V and 3 bases from J, with 18 bases between. CDR3 size: 16 residues. Data came from immunoSEQ multiplex PCR; TCRdb stores just in-frame clones and leaves some out. The table shows tens of thousands of clones, with around 90% occurring only once. The TCR was taken from a human donor who was the organ donor for an intestinal transplant. The chain combines TRBV28 with TRBJ1-3; tentative D call: TRBD1 (6 bases). The specimen was unstimulated CD4+ T cells sorted from spleen or lymph node cells, collected before transplant. CDR3 coding DNA: TGTGCCAGCAGCTCAACCCGTAGGACAGTTGGAAACACCATATATTTT. This sequence encodes CASSSTRRTVGNTIYF.